The rows below give T cell receptor beta chains drawn from one sample of a study of blood T cell repertoires in COVID-19. Some clones are missing from TCRdb's copy, which holds only in-frame ones; the method was immunoSEQ multiplex PCR. Of about 370,000 clones detected, around 91% appear once; the ten largest clones hold roughly 0.99%. The sample comprised PBMCs or T cells enriched from blood (not recorded which). These TCRs come from a young man who had recovered from COVID-19. CDR3s include the opening cysteine and the closing phenylalanine or tryptophan. D genes are given only for firm matches.

TRBV28	TRBD2	TRBJ2-3	TGTGCCAGCAGTCCCCCGGCGGGGGGAGGAAGCACAGATACGCAGTATTTT	CASSPPAGGGSTDTQYF
TRBV7-2	TRBD1	TRBJ2-5	TGTGCCAGCAGCTTAAACAGGGGCCAAGAGACCCAGTACTTC	CASSLNRGQETQYF
TRBV5-5	.	TRBJ2-1	TGTGCCAGCAGCTTTGGCGGGGGCGCCTACAATGAGCAGTTCTTC	CASSFGGGAYNEQFF
TRBV11-2	.	TRBJ2-7	TGTGCCAGCAGCTTAGATCTGGACTACCACTACGAGCAGTACTTC	CASSLDLDYHYEQYF
TRBV3-1/TRBV3-2	TRBD1	TRBJ1-5	TGTGCCAGCAGCCAAGAAGGGGACAGGGGACCCCAGCATTTT	CASSQEGDRGPQHF
TRBV4-1	.	TRBJ2-7	TGCGCCAGCAGCCAAGAAACAGGTTCCAGTTACGAGCAGTACTTC	CASSQETGSSYEQYF
TRBV19	.	TRBJ1-1	TGTGCCAGTAATCCAGGATCCGCGAACACTGAAGCTTTCTTT	CASNPGSANTEAFF
TRBV10-3	TRBD2	TRBJ2-7	TGTGCCATCAGTGAAGCAGCGGGAGCCTACGAGCAGTACTTC	CAISEAAGAYEQYF
TRBV4-1	.	TRBJ1-2	TGCGCCAGCAGCCAATTTACTGATGGCTACACCTTC	CASSQFTDGYTF
TRBV20-1	.	TRBJ1-3	TGCAGTGCTAGAAAAGGAGACACCATATATTTT	CSARKGDTIYF
TRBV6-5	.	TRBJ1-1	TGTGCCAGCAGACCACAGGGAGGGGACACTGAAGCTTTCTTT	CASRPQGGDTEAFF
TRBV3-1/TRBV3-2	.	TRBJ2-2	TGTGCCAGCAGCCCCCCCTGGAGCACCGGGGAGCTGTTTTTT	CASSPPWSTGELFF
TRBV6-5	TRBD1	TRBJ1-2	TGTGCCAGCAGACCGGGACAGCCGAACTATGGCTACACCTTC	CASRPGQPNYGYTF
TRBV7-7	.	TRBJ1-5	TGTGCCAGCAGCTCGGGACGGGACAATAGCAATCAGCCCCAGCATTTT	CASSSGRDNSNQPQHF